A selection of T cell receptor beta chains follows, all from one sample in a study of T cell responses to AZD1222 COVID-19 vaccine. Only in-frame clones appear in the TCRdb table, and some are missing; sequencing was by immunoSEQ multiplex PCR. The table records around 75,000 clones, more than 70% of them present only once. Here the sequenced sample was peripheral blood, taken 28 days after the second dose of the MenACWY control vaccine. The source is an adult who received the MenACWY meningococcal vaccine as a control. Both conserved end residues are part of each CDR3. A D gene is named only where the DNA matches it firmly.

V: TRBV2; J: TRBJ2-7; D: -; CDR3: CASSPRVRWEQYF
V: TRBV10-3; J: TRBJ1-4; D: TRBD1; CDR3: CAISANQGASEKLFF
V: TRBV7-2; J: TRBJ2-5; D: TRBD2; CDR3: CASSSLAGGVVGQETQYF
V: TRBV4-2; J: TRBJ2-1; D: TRBD1; CDR3: CASSQHPGQGDSEQFF
V: TRBV29-1; J: TRBJ2-1; D: -; CDR3: CSVEFRDNEQFF
V: TRBV12-3/TRBV12-4; J: TRBJ1-1; D: -; CDR3: CASTQSRLTEAFF
V: TRBV5-1; J: TRBJ1-5; D: -; CDR3: CASSYSGQNQPQHF
V: TRBV5-1; J: TRBJ1-1; D: -; CDR3: CASSFGSGNTEAFF
V: TRBV7-9; J: TRBJ1-5; D: TRBD1; CDR3: CASSPLTGGAGQPQHF
V: TRBV9; J: TRBJ1-1; D: -; CDR3: CASSVDGSETEAFF
V: TRBV30; J: TRBJ1-6; D: -; CDR3: CAWTEESSYNSPLHF
V: TRBV6-2/TRBV6-3; J: TRBJ2-1; D: TRBD2; CDR3: CASSPLAGGSYNEQFF
V: TRBV2; J: TRBJ1-1; D: -; CDR3: CASSEYSRGNTEAFF
V: TRBV2; J: TRBJ1-2; D: -; CDR3: CASSAADLYGYTF
V: TRBV2; J: TRBJ2-4; D: -; CDR3: CASLRDAEDIQYF
V: TRBV18; J: TRBJ1-1; D: -; CDR3: CASSPPRGNTEAFF
V: TRBV6-4; J: TRBJ1-2; D: TRBD1; CDR3: CASSDPAGDSHGYTF
V: TRBV6-5; J: TRBJ2-3; D: -; CDR3: CASRVADTQYF
V: TRBV4-3; J: TRBJ2-7; D: -; CDR3: CASSQEVSLSGEQYF
V: TRBV2; J: TRBJ2-1; D: -; CDR3: CASSGQDNEQFF
V: TRBV2; J: TRBJ1-1; D: TRBD1; CDR3: CASTNDRERYTEAFF
V: TRBV18; J: TRBJ2-1; D: -; CDR3: CASSPHNEQFF
V: TRBV4-1; J: TRBJ1-5; D: -; CDR3: CASSQESHSNQPQHF
V: TRBV7-3; J: TRBJ2-1; D: TRBD1; CDR3: CASSPRDSPNEQFF
V: TRBV4-1; J: TRBJ1-2; D: TRBD1; CDR3: CASSQGQGGYGYTF
V: TRBV7-9; J: TRBJ2-5; D: -; CDR3: CASSLGFGNQYF
V: TRBV19; J: TRBJ1-2; D: TRBD1; CDR3: CASTWTGEDYGYTF
V: TRBV29-1; J: TRBJ1-2; D: TRBD1; CDR3: CSVISGQGRQDGYTF
V: TRBV27; J: TRBJ2-3; D: TRBD2; CDR3: CASRRDYTDTQYF
V: TRBV2; J: TRBJ1-1; D: -; CDR3: CASSAGEVRVNTEAFF
V: TRBV12-3/TRBV12-4; J: TRBJ2-2; D: -; CDR3: CASSFGKSGELFF
V: TRBV18; J: TRBJ1-4; D: -; CDR3: CASSPAEGPGGEKLFF
V: TRBV28; J: TRBJ1-3; D: -; CDR3: CASSLWQGNSGNTIYF
V: TRBV15; J: TRBJ1-6; D: -; CDR3: CATSPVSSSYNSPLHF
V: TRBV6-5; J: TRBJ1-5; D: TRBD1; CDR3: CASRGQGNQPQHF
V: TRBV5-6; J: TRBJ2-7; D: TRBD1; CDR3: CASSFTTGRNEQYF
V: TRBV9; J: TRBJ1-5; D: -; CDR3: CASSSRGGLDQPQHF
V: TRBV10-3; J: TRBJ1-1; D: -; CDR3: CAISESTGRRSEAFF
V: TRBV15; J: TRBJ1-2; D: -; CDR3: CATSTERGLGGYTF
V: TRBV30; J: TRBJ2-2; D: TRBD2; CDR3: CAWTSMRGATGELFF
V: TRBV6-4; J: TRBJ1-2; D: -; CDR3: CASSEQGGYGYTF
V: TRBV11-3; J: TRBJ2-1; D: -; CDR3: CASSSRTGPYNEQFF
V: TRBV7-2; J: TRBJ2-5; D: -; CDR3: CASSGTVQETQYF
V: TRBV5-4; J: TRBJ1-2; D: -; CDR3: CASSLAGTPYGYTF
V: TRBV5-1; J: TRBJ2-2; D: -; CDR3: CASSLSGTANTGELFF
V: TRBV7-2; J: TRBJ1-2; D: -; CDR3: CASSLERTANYGYTF
V: TRBV6-1; J: TRBJ1-1; D: TRBD1; CDR3: CASSEFGTGDTEAFF
V: TRBV10-3; J: TRBJ1-2; D: TRBD1; CDR3: CAISGTGDPIRGYTF
V: TRBV18; J: TRBJ2-7; D: TRBD1; CDR3: CASSPRDRVPIDEGEQYF